The entry below gives a single T cell receptor (beta chain) sequence along with its context. These data come from a study of OX40 agonist ivuxolimab in advanced cancers. Germline CDR1 is MNHEY and CDR2 is SMNVEV (reference sequence). This CDR3 spans 18 amino acids. Trimming took off 5 bases at V and 0 bases at J, with 19 bases between the two ends. Sequenced by immunoSEQ multiplex PCR; TCRdb stores in-frame clones only, minus some. The sample carries 75,000 to 100,000 clones, more than 80% recorded once. This sequence was found in an adult with an advanced solid tumor such as melanoma, head and neck, liver or kidney cancer. The chain recombines TRBV27 with TRBJ1-4, with D uncertain. Sequenced material: CD4+ or CD8+ T cells sorted from blood, taken in a trial of the OX40 agonist ivuxolimab. The CDR3 DNA reads as TGTGCCAGCAGTAGAGAGTGGGCCTACGCTGCAACTAATGAAAAACTGTTTTTT. It yields the protein CASSREWAYAATNEKLFF.